One sample yielded the 10 T cell receptor beta chains listed below, sequenced in a study of cytomegalovirus exposure and HLA in healthy donors. With 60 Vbeta and 13 Jbeta primers, the PCR was carried out. Method: immunoSEQ multiplex PCR; TCRdb's copy keeps in-frame clones and lacks some. The table lists about 97,000 clones, under 85% of them singletons. Sample: PBMCs. The receptors derive from a middle-aged man in good health and CMV-seronegative.

This clone was observed a few times. The chain recombines TRBV7-9 with TRBJ1-2, with TRBD1 matching over 7 bases. CDR1 and CDR2 (germline): SEHNR, FQNEAQ (reference sequence). V shed 3 bases and J 8 bases; nucleotides not matched to a gene: 3. The CDR3 spans 12 residues. CDR3 region: CASSFRTGGYTF. The CDR3 DNA reads as TGTGCCAGCAGCTTCAGGACAGGCGGCTACACCTTC.

In its sample, this clone was seen a few times. This chain links TRBV6-5 with TRBJ1-4, with D possibly TRBD1 on 5 matching bases. Germline V gene data show CDR1 as MNHEY and CDR2 as SVGAGI. The V gene lost 5 bases and the J gene lost 5 bases, with 15 bases spanning the gap. This CDR3 region has 15 residues. The CDR3 sequence is CASSHSAGTNEKLFF. The CDR3 DNA sequence: TGTGCCAGCAGTCATTCAGCGGGGACCAATGAAAAACTGTTTTTT.

The chain is built from TRBV5-1 and TRBJ2-3, with 7 nucleotides matching TRBD2. The CDR3 sequence is 14 residues long. Trimming removed 4 bases from V and 1 base from J; junction bases left unmatched: 3. Germline assignment: CDR1 SGHRS and CDR2 YFSETQ. CDR3 protein: CASSAGVGTDTQYF. DNA for the CDR3: TGCGCCAGCAGCGCGGGGGTGGGCACAGATACGCAGTATTTT.

The CDR3, as DNA: TGTGCCTGGATAAGTGCAGGGCTTCTCTATGGCTACACCTTC. It codes for CAWISAGLLYGYTF. The genes are TRBV30 and TRBJ1-2; tentatively, D is TRBD1 (5 bases). The V gene lost 4 bases and the J gene lost 4 bases, with 16 bases spanning the gap. The CDR3 covers 14 residues. Germline V lookup: CDR1 GTSNPN, CDR2 SVGIG (reference sequence).

This chain links TRBV5-1 with TRBJ1-2; D may be TRBD1 (5 bases). This CDR3 contains 14 residues. Per germline, CDR1 SGHRS and CDR2 YFSETQ. The ends were cut back, 4 bases at V and 2 bases at J, with 12 bases in the middle. CDR3 DNA sequence: TGCGCCAGCAGCGCGGGGGGAACCAACTATGGCTACACCTTC. Protein sequence: CASSAGGTNYGYTF.

The J gene is TRBJ2-5, the V gene TRBV28; 7 bases align to TRBD1. With 5 bases clipped from V and 2 bases from J, the junction kept 2 bases outside the gene matches. Germline V lookup: CDR1 MDHEN, CDR2 SYDVKM. The CDR3 runs 13 residues. Here the CDR3 reads CASSRGQQETQYF. In nucleotides, the CDR3 is TGTGCCAGCAGTCGGGGACAGCAAGAGACCCAGTACTTC.

Only a few counts were recorded for this clone. CDR3: CASSFKGAGSETQYF. The CDR3 nucleotides read TGTGCCAGCAGTTTTAAAGGGGCAGGGTCAGAGACCCAGTACTTC. This rearrangement joins TRBV28 to TRBJ2-5; TRBD1 might be the D (5 bases). Trimming took 3 bases from V and 4 from J, leaving 15 bases between them. CDR1 is MDHEN and CDR2 is SYDVKM in the germline V gene. The CDR3 length is 15 residues.

This chain links TRBV7-2 with TRBJ1-2; the match to TRBD1 covers 7 bases. The CDR3 is made up of 13 amino acids. Germline loops: CDR1 SGHTA, CDR2 FQGNSA. V lost 4 bases to trimming and J lost 4 bases; unmatched junction nucleotides: 3. The CDR3 reads CASSWDSVYGYTF. CDR3 DNA: TGTGCCAGCAGCTGGGACAGCGTCTATGGCTACACCTTC.

CDR3 loop: CASSPLRDSPLHF. CDR3 nucleotides: TGTGCCAGCTCCCCGCTTCGGGATTCACCCCTCCACTTT. The chain employs TRBV18 and TRBJ1-6; no firm D call. Germline V gene lookup returns CDR1 KGHSH and CDR2 LQKENI. The CDR3 sequence is 13 residues long. V lost 6 bases to trimming and J lost 8 bases, with 11 bases between them.

The CDR3 sequence: CAISEVSEQFF. Here the CDR3 DNA reads TGTGCCATCAGTGAGGTTAGTGAGCAGTTCTTC. The gene calls are TRBV10-3 and TRBJ2-1; D uncertain. This CDR3 spans 11 amino acids. Trimming shortened V by 2 bases and J by 9 bases, and 5 bases separated the two germline ends. Germline V CDR1 and CDR2: ENHRY, SYGVKD.